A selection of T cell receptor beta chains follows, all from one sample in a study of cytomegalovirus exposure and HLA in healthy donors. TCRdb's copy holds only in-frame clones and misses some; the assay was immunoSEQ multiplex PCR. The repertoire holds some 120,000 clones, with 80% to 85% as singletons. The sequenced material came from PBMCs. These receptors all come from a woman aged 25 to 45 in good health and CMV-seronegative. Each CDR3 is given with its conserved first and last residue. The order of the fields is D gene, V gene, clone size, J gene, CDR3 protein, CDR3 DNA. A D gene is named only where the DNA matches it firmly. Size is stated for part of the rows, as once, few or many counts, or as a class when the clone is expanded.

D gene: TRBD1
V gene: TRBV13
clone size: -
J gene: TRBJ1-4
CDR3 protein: CASSPDRGRNEKLFF
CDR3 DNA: TGTGCCAGCAGCCCAGACAGGGGGCGAAATGAAAAACTGTTTTTT

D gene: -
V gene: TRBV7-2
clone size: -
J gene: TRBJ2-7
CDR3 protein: CASSLASPRGIYEQYF
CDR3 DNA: TGTGCCAGCAGCTTAGCTAGTCCCAGGGGAATCTACGAGCAGTACTTC

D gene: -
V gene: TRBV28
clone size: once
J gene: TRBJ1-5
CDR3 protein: CASSLQVAPQPQHF
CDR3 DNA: TGTGCCAGCAGTTTACAGGTGGCCCCTCAGCCCCAGCATTTT

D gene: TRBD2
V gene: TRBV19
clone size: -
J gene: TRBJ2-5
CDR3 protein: CASSGSFGRAGGPTETQYF
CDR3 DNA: TGTGCCAGTAGCGGCTCGTTCGGGCGAGCGGGAGGGCCTACGGAGACCCAGTACTTC

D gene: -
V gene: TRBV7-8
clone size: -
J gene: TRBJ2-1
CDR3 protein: CASSLAETFNNEQFF
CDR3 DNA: TGTGCCAGCAGCTTAGCGGAGACCTTTAACAATGAGCAGTTCTTC

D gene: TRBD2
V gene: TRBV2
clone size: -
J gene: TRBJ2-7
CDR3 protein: CASSFFQPIAGGAYEQYF
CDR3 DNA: TGTGCCAGCAGTTTCTTTCAGCCCATAGCGGGAGGGGCCTACGAGCAGTACTTC

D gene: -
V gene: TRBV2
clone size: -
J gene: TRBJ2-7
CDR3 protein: CASGRTDYEQYF
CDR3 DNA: TGTGCCAGCGGGAGGACTGACTACGAGCAGTACTTC

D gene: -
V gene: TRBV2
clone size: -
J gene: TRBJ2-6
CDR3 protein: CASSEGAGGANVLTF
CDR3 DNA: TGTGCCAGCAGTGAGGGGGCAGGAGGGGCCAACGTCCTGACTTTC

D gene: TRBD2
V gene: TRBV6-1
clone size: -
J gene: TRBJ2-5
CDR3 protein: CASTSEGRAKETQYF
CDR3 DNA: TGTGCCAGCACCTCGGAGGGGAGGGCCAAGGAGACCCAGTACTTC

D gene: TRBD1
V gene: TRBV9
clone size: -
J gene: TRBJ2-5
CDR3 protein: CASSVGDRDETQYF
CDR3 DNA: TGTGCCAGCAGCGTAGGGGACAGGGACGAGACCCAGTACTTC

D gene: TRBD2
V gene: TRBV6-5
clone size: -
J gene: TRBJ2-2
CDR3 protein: CASTGLAVTGELFF
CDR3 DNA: TGTGCCAGCACGGGACTAGCGGTTACCGGGGAGCTGTTTTTT

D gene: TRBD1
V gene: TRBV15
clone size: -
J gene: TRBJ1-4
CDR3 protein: CATSPPDRANEKLFF
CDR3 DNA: TGTGCCACCAGCCCTCCAGACAGGGCCAATGAAAAACTGTTTTTT

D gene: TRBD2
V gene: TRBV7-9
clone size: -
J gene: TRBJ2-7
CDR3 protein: CASTADNSGRPFEQYF
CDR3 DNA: TGTGCCAGCACCGCTGATAATAGCGGGAGGCCTTTCGAGCAGTACTTC

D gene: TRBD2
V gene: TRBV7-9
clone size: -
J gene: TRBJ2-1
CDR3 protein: CASTGGVGGRVSYNEQFF
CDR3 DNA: TGTGCCAGCACCGGTGGGGTTGGGGGGAGGGTCTCCTACAATGAGCAGTTCTTC

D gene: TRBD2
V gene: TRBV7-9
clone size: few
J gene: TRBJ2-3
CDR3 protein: CASSSSGRVPPDTQYF
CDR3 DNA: TGTGCCAGCAGCTCTAGCGGGAGAGTCCCCCCAGATACGCAGTATTTT

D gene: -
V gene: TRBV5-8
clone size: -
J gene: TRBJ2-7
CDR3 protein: CASSWTRGYEQYF
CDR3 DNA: TGTGCCAGCAGCTGGACCCGGGGCTACGAGCAGTACTTC

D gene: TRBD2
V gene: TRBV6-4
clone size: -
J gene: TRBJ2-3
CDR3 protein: CASSEAGAGGVDTQYF
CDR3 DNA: TGTGCCAGCAGTGAAGCGGGAGCGGGAGGTGTTGATACGCAGTATTTT

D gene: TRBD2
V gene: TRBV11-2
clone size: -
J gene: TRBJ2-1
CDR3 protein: CASSFLAGGVVGEQFF
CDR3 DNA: TGTGCCAGCAGCTTCTTAGCGGGGGGGGTCGTGGGCGAGCAGTTCTTC

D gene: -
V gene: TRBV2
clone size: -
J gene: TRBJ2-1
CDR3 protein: CASSYRDNEQFF
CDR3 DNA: TGTGCCAGCAGTTACAGGGACAATGAGCAGTTCTTC

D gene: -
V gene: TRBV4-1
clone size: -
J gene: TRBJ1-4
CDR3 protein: CASSQPGATNEKLFF
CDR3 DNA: TGCGCCAGCAGCCAGCCGGGTGCAACTAATGAAAAACTGTTTTTT

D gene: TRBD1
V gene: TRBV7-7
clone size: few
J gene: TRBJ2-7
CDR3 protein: CASSYFGTVTYEQYF
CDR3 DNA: TGTGCCAGCAGCTACTTCGGGACAGTCACCTACGAGCAGTACTTC

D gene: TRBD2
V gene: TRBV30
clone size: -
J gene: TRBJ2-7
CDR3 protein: CAWMLAGVGEQYF
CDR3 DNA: TGTGCCTGGATGCTAGCGGGAGTGGGCGAGCAGTACTTC

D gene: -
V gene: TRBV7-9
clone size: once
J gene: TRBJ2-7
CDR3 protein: CASPPEQYF
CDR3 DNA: TGTGCCAGCCCTCCCGAGCAGTACTTC

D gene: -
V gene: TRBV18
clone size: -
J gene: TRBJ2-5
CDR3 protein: CASSPSGREETQYF
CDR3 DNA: TGTGCCAGCTCCCCCAGCGGTCGCGAGGAGACCCAGTACTTC

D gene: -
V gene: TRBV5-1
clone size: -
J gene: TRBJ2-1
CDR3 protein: CASSFDTNPNEQFF
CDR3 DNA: TGCGCCAGCAGCTTCGACACCAACCCCAATGAGCAGTTCTTC

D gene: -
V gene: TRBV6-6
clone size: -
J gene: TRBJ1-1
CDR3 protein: CASSYSGGVDTEAFF
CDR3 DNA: TGTGCCAGCAGTTACTCGGGGGGTGTGGACACTGAAGCTTTCTTT

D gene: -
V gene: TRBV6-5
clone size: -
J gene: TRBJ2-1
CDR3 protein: CASTGNPGNEQFF
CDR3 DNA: TGTGCCAGCACCGGTAATCCGGGCAATGAGCAGTTCTTC

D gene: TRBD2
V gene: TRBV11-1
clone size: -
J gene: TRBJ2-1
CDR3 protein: CASSLQREFYEQFF
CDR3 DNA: TGTGCCAGCAGCTTACAGCGGGAGTTTTATGAGCAGTTCTTC

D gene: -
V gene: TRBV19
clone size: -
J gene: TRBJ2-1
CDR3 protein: CASSISLGEQFF
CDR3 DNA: TGTGCCAGTAGTATCTCTCTTGGCGAGCAGTTCTTC

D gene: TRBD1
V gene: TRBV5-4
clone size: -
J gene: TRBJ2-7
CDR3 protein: CASSSPGQGNYEQYF
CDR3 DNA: TGTGCCAGTTCATCCCCGGGACAGGGGAACTACGAGCAGTACTTC

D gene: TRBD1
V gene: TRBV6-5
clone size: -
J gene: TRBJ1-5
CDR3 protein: CASRRGTGDQPQHF
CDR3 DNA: TGTGCCAGCAGACGGGGGACAGGGGATCAGCCCCAGCATTTT

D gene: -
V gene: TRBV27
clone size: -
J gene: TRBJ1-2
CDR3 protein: CASRIGFGANYGYTF
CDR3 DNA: TGTGCCAGCAGGATTGGGTTTGGGGCAAACTATGGCTACACCTTC

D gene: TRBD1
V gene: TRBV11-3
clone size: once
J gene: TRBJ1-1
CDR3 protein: CASSPLTGVDTEAFF
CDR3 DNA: TGTGCCAGCAGCCCATTGACAGGGGTGGACACTGAAGCTTTCTTT

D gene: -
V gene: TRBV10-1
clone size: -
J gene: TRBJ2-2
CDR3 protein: CASRETANTGELFF
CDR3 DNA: TGCGCCAGCAGAGAGACGGCGAACACCGGGGAGCTGTTTTTT

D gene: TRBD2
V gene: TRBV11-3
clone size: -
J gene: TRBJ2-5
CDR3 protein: CASSRGTSGRVQETQYF
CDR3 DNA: TGTGCCAGCAGCCGAGGGACTAGCGGGAGGGTCCAAGAGACCCAGTACTTC

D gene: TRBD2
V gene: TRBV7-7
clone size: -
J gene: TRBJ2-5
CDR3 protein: CASSLGLAGEETQYF
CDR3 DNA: TGTGCTAGCAGCTTAGGGCTAGCGGGAGAAGAGACCCAGTACTTC

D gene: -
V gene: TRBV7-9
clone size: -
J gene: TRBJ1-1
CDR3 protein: CASSLVEGSAFF
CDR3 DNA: TGTGCCAGCAGCTTAGTCGAGGGCTCAGCTTTCTTT

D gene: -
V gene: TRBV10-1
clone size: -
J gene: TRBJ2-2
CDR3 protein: CASSDFGVRAGELFF
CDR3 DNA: TGCGCCAGCAGTGATTTCGGGGTCCGGGCCGGGGAGCTGTTTTTT

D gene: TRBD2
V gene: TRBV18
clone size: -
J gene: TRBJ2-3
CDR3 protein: CASSPTSGSRTDTQYF
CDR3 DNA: TGTGCCAGCTCACCGACTAGCGGGAGTAGGACAGATACGCAGTATTTT

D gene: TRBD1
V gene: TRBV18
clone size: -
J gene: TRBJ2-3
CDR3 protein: CASSPGQGADTQYF
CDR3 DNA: TGTGCCAGCTCACCGGGACAGGGAGCAGATACGCAGTATTTT

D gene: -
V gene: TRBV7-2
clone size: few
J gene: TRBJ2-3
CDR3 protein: CASSPTTLARADTQYF
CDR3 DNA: TGTGCCAGCAGCCCAACAACGCTAGCGAGGGCAGATACGCAGTATTTT

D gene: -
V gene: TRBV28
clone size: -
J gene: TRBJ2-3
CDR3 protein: CASSFEGSTDTQYF
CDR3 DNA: TGTGCCAGCAGTTTTGAGGGTAGCACAGATACGCAGTATTTT

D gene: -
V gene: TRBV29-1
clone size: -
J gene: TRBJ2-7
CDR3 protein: CSVEEEGAAYEQYF
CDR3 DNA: TGCAGCGTTGAAGAGGAGGGGGCGGCCTACGAGCAGTACTTC

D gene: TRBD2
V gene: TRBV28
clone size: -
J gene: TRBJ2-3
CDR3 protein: CASTGGTDTQYF
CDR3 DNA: TGTGCCAGTACGGGGGGGACAGATACGCAGTATTTT

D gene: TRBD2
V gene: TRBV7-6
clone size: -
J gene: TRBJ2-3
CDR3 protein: CASSSSGSALDTQYF
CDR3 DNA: TGTGCCAGCAGCTCGAGCGGGAGCGCTTTAGATACGCAGTATTTT

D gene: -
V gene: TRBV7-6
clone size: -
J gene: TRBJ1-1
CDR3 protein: CASSSGMTEAFF
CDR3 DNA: TGTGCCAGCAGCTCAGGGATGACTGAAGCTTTCTTT